Included here is one T cell receptor (beta chain) sequence, with context. Some clones are missing from TCRdb's copy, which holds only in-frame ones; the method was immunoSEQ multiplex PCR. The table has approximately 150,000 clones, around 92% seen once. CDR3 size: 16 residues. Trimming stripped 1 base from V and 4 bases from J, with 16 bases between. Germline values: CDR1 SGHTA, CDR2 FQGNSA. This sample is drawn from a study of T cell responses to AZD1222 COVID-19 vaccine. V is TRBV7-2 and J is TRBJ2-5; D remains unclear. The TCR was taken from an adult in good health. The specimen comprised peripheral blood, sampled on day 0 of AZD1222 vaccination. This CDR3 is CASSLVASTARETQYF. CDR3 in DNA: TGTGCCAGCAGCTTAGTTGCGTCTACAGCCCGAGAGACCCAGTACTTC.